The T cell receptor beta chain described here comes from a study of T cell changes during pregnancy in multiple sclerosis. This CDR3 is 14 amino acids long. The V end was cut by 1 base, the J end by 7 bases, with 13 bases between. CDR1 and CDR2 (germline): MNHNS, SASEGT. This table comes from immunoSEQ multiplex PCR, and its TCRdb copy is limited to in-frame clones, with some not included. Counted here are 11,000 or so clones, roughly 94% occurring once; the ten biggest clones make up 0.29%. This sequence originates from a female donor with multiple sclerosis, enrolled in a pregnancy study. The V and J genes are TRBV6-1 and TRBJ1-1, with D possibly matching TRBD1 (6 bases). The sample here was CD4+ T cells from peripheral blood mononuclear cells, taken before pregnancy. DNA for the CDR3: TGTGCCAGCAGTGAAGGGTCGGCGACAGGTGAAGCTTTCTTT. The encoded protein is CASSEGSATGEAFF.